The T cell receptor (beta chain) described here comes from a study of CD8 T cells in ankylosing spondylitis. Broader study findings: Characteristic, it appeared, of ankylosing spondylitis blood was a TCR beta motif of several highly homologous variants.

The V end was cut by 7 bases, the J end by 7 bases, with 24 bases between. Germline V gene lookup returns CDR1 SGHDT and CDR2 YYEEEE. This CDR3 is built from 15 residues. One entry per CDR3 protein, called by TCRdb with MiXCR from the 5' RACE reads. Among roughly 490,000 distinct CDR3 sequences listed, 5.3% were seen once. This clonotype was seen repeatedly, ten times or more. Its antigen is undetermined. This clonotype was obtained from a male donor with ankylosing spondylitis. Sequencing was carried out using blood, either unsorted or a sorted T cell fraction (not recorded which). V is TRBV5-6 and J is TRBJ2-7, with D hard to call. The DNA for the CDR3 is TGTGCCAGCCCAACGCCCGCGGCAGCTGAAAAGGAGCAGTACTTC. Amino acids: CASPTPAAAEKEQYF.